Each of the 12 T cell receptor beta chains below was sequenced from the same sample in a study of T cell repertoires in cytomegalovirus infection. Their antigen targets remain unknown. MiXCR, applied by TCRdb to the reads, yields one record per CDR3 protein. The repertoire includes hundreds of thousands of distinct CDR3 sequences, almost 30% of them detected once, and 15% to 25% sits in the top ten. The sample consisted of cultured PBMCs, taken from culture after CMV antigen stimulation. The origin of the receptors is a human donor in good health (CMV status not recorded). Some clones in this sample may be carry-over from other donors' samples.

This clonotype was detected a few times. The chain has TRBV12-5 and TRBJ1-4; D is possibly TRBD1 (6 bases). CDR3 length: 16 amino acids. The germline gives CDR1 LGHNT, CDR2 FRNRAP. Trimming took 1 base from V and 7 from J, leaving 16 bases between them. In nucleotides, the CDR3 is TGTGCTAGTGGTTTGGGGCCGGGGGCAGGCGCTGAAAAACTGTTTTTT. Translated, it gives CASGLGPGAGAEKLFF.

The CDR3 region has the DNA TGCAGTGCTAGAGATAGTGGGGTCTCTTCAGGGGCTTTCTTT. Protein: CSARDSGVSSGAFF. The genes are TRBV20-1 and TRBJ1-1; tentative D call: TRBD1 (5 bases). Germline loops: CDR1 DFQATT, CDR2 SNEGSKA (reference sequence). V lost 0 bases, J lost 11 bases, and 19 bases lay in between. The CDR3 runs 14 residues.

The chain recombines TRBV6-5 with TRBJ2-2, with D perhaps TRBD2 (6 bases). With 5 bases removed from V and 1 base from J, the gap between germline ends came to 14 bases. This CDR3 contains 16 residues. Germline V CDR1 and CDR2: MNHEY, SVGAGI. The CDR3 is CASSQMGGQNTGELFF. The CDR3, as DNA: TGTGCCAGCAGTCAGATGGGAGGACAGAACACCGGGGAGCTGTTTTTT.

This clonotype showed up just a few times. V gene TRBV19 combines with J gene TRBJ1-2; D might be TRBD1 (6 bases). The germline V gene encodes CDR1 LNHDA and CDR2 SQIVND (reference sequence). Trimming took off 6 bases at V and 8 bases at J, with 10 bases between the two ends. This CDR3 region has 11 residues. CDR3 bases: TGTGCCAGTAGACAGGGTGACGGCTACACCTTC. It translates to CASRQGDGYTF. The whole variable domain, filled in from reference TRBV19 and TRBJ1-2, reads DGGITQSPKYLFRKEGQNVTLSCEQNLNHDAMYWYRQDPGQGLRLIYYSQIVNDFQKGDIAEGYSVSREKKESFPLTVTSAQKNPTAFYLCASRQGDGYTFGSGTRLTVV.

To note about this clonotype: Just one base apart from a much larger clone, this may be a read error. The chain combines TRBV4-2 with TRBJ2-2; TRBD2 matches 8 bases. The CDR3 sequence is 17 residues long. V shed 2 bases, J shed 2 bases, and the junction held 7 bases outside the gene matches. Germline V lookup: CDR1 LGHNA, CDR2 YNFKEQ. The CDR3 DNA reads TGTGCCAGCAGCCAATATCCGGCGGGAGGTAACACCGGGGAGCTGTTTTTT. Translating gives CASSQYPAGGNTGELFF.

This clonotype was detected a few times. J is TRBJ2-7 and V is TRBV20-1; the match to TRBD2 covers 7 bases. Germline trimming cut 5 bases from V and 0 bases from J; bases unmatched to any gene: 10. This CDR3 spans 15 amino acids. The germline V gene encodes CDR1 DFQATT and CDR2 SNEGSKA (reference sequence). For the CDR3, the DNA is TGCAGTGCTTGGGGAAGGGGCGGGGGCTCCTACGAGCAGTACTTC. It yields the protein CSAWGRGGGSYEQYF.

The chain has TRBV7-9 and TRBJ2-7; 10 bases map to TRBD2. CDR1 SEHNR and CDR2 FQNEAQ come from the germline V gene (reference sequence). The CDR3 contains 15 residues. V gave up 3 bases and J gave up 2 bases; unmatched junction bases: 4. The DNA of the CDR3 is TGTGCCAGCAGCTTGGCAGCGGGAGGGCCCTACGAGCAGTACTTC. Amino acid sequence: CASSLAAGGPYEQYF.

This clonotype appeared many times. CDR3 bases: TGTGCCAGTAGTATATTACGACAGTCCTACAATGAGCAGTTCTTC. Translation: CASSILRQSYNEQFF. The chain couples TRBV19 to TRBJ2-1; D is perhaps TRBD1 (5 bases). Germline CDR1 and CDR2: LNHDA and SQIVND (reference sequence). CDR3 length: 15 amino acids. The V gene lost 2 bases and the J gene lost 1 base, with 9 bases spanning the gap.

This clonotype has a handful of counts. The chain links TRBV19 to TRBJ2-3; D gene ambiguous. The CDR3 contains 15 residues. Trimming took off 6 bases at V and 0 bases at J, with 13 bases between the two ends. CDR1 and CDR2 (germline): LNHDA, SQIVND (reference sequence). For the CDR3, the DNA is TGTGCCAGTAGAAGGTACGCAGGAAGCACAGATACGCAGTATTTT. Its translation: CASRRYAGSTDTQYF.

This clonotype was seen a few times. The chain uses TRBV12-3 or TRBV12-4 and TRBJ2-1; no definite D call. V gave up 1 base and J gave up 0 bases, with 16 bases separating them. This CDR3 has 18 residues. The CDR3 coding sequence is TGTGCCAGCAGTTTAGTTTCCTGGCCCCTTAGCTCCTACAATGAGCAGTTCTTC. Its translation is CASSLVSWPLSSYNEQFF.

V usage is TRBV27 and J usage is TRBJ2-7; 8 bases are shared with TRBD1. There are 14 residues in the CDR3. Germline V CDR1 and CDR2: MNHEY, SMNVEV (reference sequence). J lost 3 bases, V lost 0 bases, and 1 base had no gene match. CDR3 sequence: CASSLSTGGYEQYF. CDR3 sequence (DNA): TGTGCCAGCAGTTTATCTACAGGGGGCTACGAGCAGTACTTC.

This chain connects TRBV7-8 to TRBJ1-6; D gene unclear. There are 18 residues in the CDR3. Trimming stripped 4 bases from V and 0 bases from J, with 16 bases between. The germline CDR1 and CDR2 sequences are SGHVS and FQNEAQ. The CDR3 protein is CASSSPGTPSSYNSPLHF. The CDR3 DNA is TGTGCCAGCAGCTCCCCCGGTACACCGAGCTCCTATAATTCACCCCTCCACTTT.